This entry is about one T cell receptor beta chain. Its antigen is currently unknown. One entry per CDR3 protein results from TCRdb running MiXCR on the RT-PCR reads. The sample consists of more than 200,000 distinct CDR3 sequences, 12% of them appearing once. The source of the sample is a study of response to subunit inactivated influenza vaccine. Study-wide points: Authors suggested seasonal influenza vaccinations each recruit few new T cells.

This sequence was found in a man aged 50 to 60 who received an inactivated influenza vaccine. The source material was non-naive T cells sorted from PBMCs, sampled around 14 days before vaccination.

The CDR3 here is CSAQRPGDTEAFF. As DNA, the CDR3 is TGCAGTGCGCAACGCCCGGGAGACACTGAAGCTTTCTTT. This chain uses TRBV20-1 with TRBJ1-1; D gene uncertain. Germline values: CDR1 DFQATT, CDR2 SNEGSKA (reference sequence). V was shortened by 6 bases and J by 3 bases, with 14 bases between the two germline ends. CDR3 length: 13 amino acids.